A selection of T cell receptor beta chains follows, all from one sample in a study of T cell responses to AZD1222 COVID-19 vaccine. Only in-frame clones appear in the TCRdb table, and some are missing; sequencing was by immunoSEQ multiplex PCR. The sample has about 28,000 clones, around 80% seen once. The source was peripheral blood, collected on day 0 of AZD1222 vaccination. The source of these receptors is an adult in good health. Both conserved end residues are part of each CDR3. D genes are given only for firm matches. Part of the rows lack a size; the others show once, few, many or a class for expanded clones.

v_call	clone_size	j_call	d_call	cdr3_aa	cdr3_nt
TRBV7-9	NA	TRBJ2-4	NA	CASSLVRGTKNIQYF	TGTGCCAGCAGCTTAGTGCGGGGAACCAAAAACATTCAGTACTTC
TRBV11-2	NA	TRBJ1-6	TRBD1	CASSPGQYNSPLHF	TGTGCCAGCAGCCCGGGACAGTATAATTCACCCCTCCACTTT
TRBV6-5	few	TRBJ1-1	NA	CASSYSGLSTEAFF	TGTGCCAGCAGTTACTCGGGACTGAGCACTGAAGCTTTCTTT
TRBV30	NA	TRBJ1-2	NA	CAWSGTTPNYGYTF	TGTGCCTGGAGTGGGACAACGCCAAACTATGGCTACACCTTC
TRBV11-2	NA	TRBJ2-7	NA	CASSSRVYEQYF	TGTGCCAGCAGCTCAAGGGTCTACGAGCAGTACTTC
TRBV5-8	NA	TRBJ1-5	NA	CASSLGAGQPQHF	TGTGCCAGCAGCTTGGGGGCAGGCCAGCCCCAGCATTTT
TRBV11-2	once	TRBJ1-1	TRBD1	CASSSPGQGVRGIF	TGTGCCAGCAGCTCTCCGGGACAGGGTGTGCGGGGGATCTTT
TRBV6-5	few	TRBJ1-2	NA	CASSSVQEFLYGYTF	TGTGCCAGCAGTAGTGTTCAAGAGTTCCTCTATGGCTACACCTTC
TRBV28	NA	TRBJ2-7	TRBD1	CASTASGQAYEQYF	TGTGCCAGCACCGCTTCGGGACAGGCCTACGAGCAGTACTTC
TRBV30	NA	TRBJ2-1	TRBD2	CAWSSTSGRAYEQFF	TGTGCCTGGAGTTCCACTAGCGGGAGGGCCTATGAGCAGTTCTTC
TRBV6-5	NA	TRBJ1-5	NA	CASSYSKRGNQPQHF	TGTGCCAGCAGTTACTCGAAAAGAGGCAATCAGCCCCAGCATTTT
TRBV3-1/TRBV3-2	NA	TRBJ1-1	NA	CASSLIRTAEAFF	TGTGCCAGCAGCCTAATAAGGACGGCCGAAGCTTTCTTT
TRBV3-1/TRBV3-2	few	TRBJ1-3	NA	CASSHGTGRGNTIYF	TGTGCCAGCAGCCACGGAACAGGGCGAGGAAACACCATATATTTT